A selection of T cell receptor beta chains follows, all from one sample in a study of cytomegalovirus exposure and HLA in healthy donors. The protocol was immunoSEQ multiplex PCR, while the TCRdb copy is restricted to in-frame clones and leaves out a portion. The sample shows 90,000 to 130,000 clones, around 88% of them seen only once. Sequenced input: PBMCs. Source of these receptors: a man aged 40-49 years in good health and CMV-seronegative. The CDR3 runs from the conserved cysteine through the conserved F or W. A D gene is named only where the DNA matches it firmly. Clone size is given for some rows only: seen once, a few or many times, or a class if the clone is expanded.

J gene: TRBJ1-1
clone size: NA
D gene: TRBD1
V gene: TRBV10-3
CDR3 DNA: TGTGCCATCAGGGACAGGGGCCATAACACTGAAGCTTTCTTT
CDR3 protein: CAIRDRGHNTEAFF

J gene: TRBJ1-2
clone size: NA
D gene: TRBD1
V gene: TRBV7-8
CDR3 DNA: TGTGCCAGCAGCCATCCGACAGGGCCTTACTATGGCTACACCTTC
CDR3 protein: CASSHPTGPYYGYTF

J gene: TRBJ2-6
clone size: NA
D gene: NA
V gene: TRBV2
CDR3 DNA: TGTGCCAGCAGTGAAGTATTGTCTCCCCACGGGTCTGGGGCCAACGTCCTGACTTTC
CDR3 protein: CASSEVLSPHGSGANVLTF

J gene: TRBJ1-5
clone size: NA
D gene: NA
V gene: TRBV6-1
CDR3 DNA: TGTGCCGGCAGTGAAAATGGGGGCCAACAGCCCCAGCATTTT
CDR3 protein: CAGSENGGQQPQHF

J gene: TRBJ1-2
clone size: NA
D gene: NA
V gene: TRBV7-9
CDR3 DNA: TGTGCCAGCAGCTTAGGGACAGTAGGCTACACCTTC
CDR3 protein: CASSLGTVGYTF

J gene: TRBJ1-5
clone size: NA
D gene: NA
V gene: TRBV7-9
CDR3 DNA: TGTGCCAGCAGCTTAACCGGGACAAATTTCAATCAGCCCCAGCATTTT
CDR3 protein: CASSLTGTNFNQPQHF

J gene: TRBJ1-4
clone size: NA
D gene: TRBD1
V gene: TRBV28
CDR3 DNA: TGTGCCAGCAGGGGCGTGGGACAGGGAGAAGAAAAACTGTTTTTT
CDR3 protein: CASRGVGQGEEKLFF

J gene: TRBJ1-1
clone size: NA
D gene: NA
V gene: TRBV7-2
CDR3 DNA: TGTGCCAGCAGCCCCCGGTTGAACACTGAAGCTTTCTTT
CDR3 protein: CASSPRLNTEAFF

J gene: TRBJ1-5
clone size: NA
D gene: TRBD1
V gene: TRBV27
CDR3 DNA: TGTGCCAGCAGTATAGGACAGGGTGTGGGGGGAGGTGGCAATCAGCCCCAGCATTTT
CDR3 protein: CASSIGQGVGGGGNQPQHF

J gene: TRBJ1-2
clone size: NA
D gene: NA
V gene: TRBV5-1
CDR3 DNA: TGCGCCAGCAGATCTTCCGCGGGGGGATATTTCTATGGCTACACCTTC
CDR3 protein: CASRSSAGGYFYGYTF

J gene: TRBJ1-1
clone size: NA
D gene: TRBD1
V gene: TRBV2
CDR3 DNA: TGTGCCAGCAGTTCCCAGGGGGTTGGTGAAGCTTTCTTT
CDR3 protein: CASSSQGVGEAFF

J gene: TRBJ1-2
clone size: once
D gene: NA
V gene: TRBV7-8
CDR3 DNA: TGTGCCAGCAGTCCTGTGGGAGCTAACTATGGCTACACCTTC
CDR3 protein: CASSPVGANYGYTF

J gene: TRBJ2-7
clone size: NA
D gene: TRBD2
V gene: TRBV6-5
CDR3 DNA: TGTGCCAGCAGTTTGACGCGGGGGGCCCCCTACGAGCAGTACTTC
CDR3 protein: CASSLTRGAPYEQYF

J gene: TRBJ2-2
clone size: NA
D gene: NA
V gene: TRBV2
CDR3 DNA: TGTGCCAGCAAACCTGGGACTGCACCAGCCCCCGGGGAGCTGTTTTTT
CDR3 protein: CASKPGTAPAPGELFF

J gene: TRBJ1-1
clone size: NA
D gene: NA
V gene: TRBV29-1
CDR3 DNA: TGCAGCGTGGAGGTAGAGAACACTGAAGCTTTCTTT
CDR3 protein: CSVEVENTEAFF

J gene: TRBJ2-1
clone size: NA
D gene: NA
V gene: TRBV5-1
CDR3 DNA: TGCGCCAGCAGCCCGACAGACAGCTCCTACAATGAGCAGTTCTTC
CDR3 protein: CASSPTDSSYNEQFF

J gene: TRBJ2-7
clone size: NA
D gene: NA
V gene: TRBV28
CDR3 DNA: TGTGCCAGCAGTCCCCAGTCAGGGAAAACATCCTACGAGCAGTACTTC
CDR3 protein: CASSPQSGKTSYEQYF

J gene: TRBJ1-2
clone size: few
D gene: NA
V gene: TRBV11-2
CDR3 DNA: TGTGCCAGCAGCTTTGATCGGACAAGATTTAACTATGGCTACACCTTC
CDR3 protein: CASSFDRTRFNYGYTF

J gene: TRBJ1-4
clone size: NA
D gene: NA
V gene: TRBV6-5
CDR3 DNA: TGTGCCAGCAGTTACGGCAGGGGTAATGAAAAACTGTTTTTT
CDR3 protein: CASSYGRGNEKLFF

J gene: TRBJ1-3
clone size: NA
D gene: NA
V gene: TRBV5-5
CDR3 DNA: TGTGCCAGCAGCTTCCGAGGGGGTGGTGGAAACACCATATATTTT
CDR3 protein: CASSFRGGGGNTIYF

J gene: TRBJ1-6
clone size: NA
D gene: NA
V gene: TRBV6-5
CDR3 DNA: TGTGCCAGCAGTGCTTTAGGAACAGTCAATTCACCCCTCCACTTT
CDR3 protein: CASSALGTVNSPLHF

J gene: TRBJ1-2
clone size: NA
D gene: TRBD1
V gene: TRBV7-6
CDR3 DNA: TGTGCCAGCAGCTTCGGGACAGGGAGTGGGTCTAATGGCTACACCTTC
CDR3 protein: CASSFGTGSGSNGYTF

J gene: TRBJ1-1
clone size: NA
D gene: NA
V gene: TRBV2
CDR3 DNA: TGTGCCAGCAGTGGGGGGGGGAACACTGAAGCTTTCTTT
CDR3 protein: CASSGGGNTEAFF

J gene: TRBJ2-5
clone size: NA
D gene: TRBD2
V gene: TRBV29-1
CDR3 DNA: TGCAGCGTCGCACTAGCGGGGGGGGAGACCCAGTACTTC
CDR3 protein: CSVALAGGETQYF

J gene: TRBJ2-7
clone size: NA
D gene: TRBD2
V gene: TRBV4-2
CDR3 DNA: TGTGCCAGCAGCCAGGGGGGGGACCTCTCCTACGAGCAGTACTTC
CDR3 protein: CASSQGGDLSYEQYF

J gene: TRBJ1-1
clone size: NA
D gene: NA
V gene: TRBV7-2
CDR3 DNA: TGTGCCAGCAGCTTAAGGCAGGGGATCACTGAAGCTTTCTTT
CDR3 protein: CASSLRQGITEAFF

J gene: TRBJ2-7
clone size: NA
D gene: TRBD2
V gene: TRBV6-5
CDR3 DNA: TGTGCCAGCAGTAGGACGGCGGGGGGGCCCTACGAGCAGTACTTC
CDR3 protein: CASSRTAGGPYEQYF

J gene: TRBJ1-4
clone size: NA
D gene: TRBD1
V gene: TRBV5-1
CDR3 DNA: TGCGCCAGCAGAATGGGACAGCGGGAAAAACTGTTTTTT
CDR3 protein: CASRMGQREKLFF

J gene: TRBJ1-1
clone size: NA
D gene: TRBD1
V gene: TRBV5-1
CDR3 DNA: TGCGCCAGCAGCGGTGGGACAGGGAACACTGAAGCTTTCTTT
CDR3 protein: CASSGGTGNTEAFF

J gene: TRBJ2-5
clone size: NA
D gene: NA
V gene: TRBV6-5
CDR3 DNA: TGTGCCAGCGGGAGGAAAGAGACCCAGTACTTC
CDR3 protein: CASGRKETQYF

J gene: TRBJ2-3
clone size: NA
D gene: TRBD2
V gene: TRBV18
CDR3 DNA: TGTGCCAGCTCACCCGGGGGGGGCACAGATACGCAGTATTTT
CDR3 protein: CASSPGGGTDTQYF

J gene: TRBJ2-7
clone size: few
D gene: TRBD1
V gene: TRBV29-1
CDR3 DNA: TGCAGCGTGGGACAGGGGATTTTGAGGGAGCAGTACTTC
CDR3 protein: CSVGQGILREQYF

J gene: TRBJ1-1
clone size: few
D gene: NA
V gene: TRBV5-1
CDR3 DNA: TGCGCCAGCAAAAATGAGGGGGGGTTAGGAGCTTTCTTT
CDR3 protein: CASKNEGGLGAFF

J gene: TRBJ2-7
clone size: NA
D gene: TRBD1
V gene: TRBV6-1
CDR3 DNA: TGTGCCAGCGTCTACCGTCCGGGACAGGGCGGCGAGCAGTACTTC
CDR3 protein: CASVYRPGQGGEQYF

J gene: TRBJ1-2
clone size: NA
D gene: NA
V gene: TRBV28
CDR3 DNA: TGTGCCAGCAGTGCCCCGGGACTTTCCTATGGCTACACCTTC
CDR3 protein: CASSAPGLSYGYTF

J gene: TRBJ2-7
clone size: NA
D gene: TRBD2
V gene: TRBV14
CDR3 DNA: TGTGCCAGCAGCCAAGATTGGCGGGGGGGCTACGAGCAGTACTTC
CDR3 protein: CASSQDWRGGYEQYF

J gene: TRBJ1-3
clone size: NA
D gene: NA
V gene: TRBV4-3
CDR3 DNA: TGCGCCAGCAGCCAAGTTGGGGCGTACGGTGCTGGAAACACCATATATTTT
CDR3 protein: CASSQVGAYGAGNTIYF